These 30 T cell receptor beta chains share one sample of origin, sequenced in a study of blood T cell repertoires in COVID-19. The protocol was immunoSEQ multiplex PCR, while the TCRdb copy is restricted to in-frame clones and leaves out a portion. The sample yields under 150,000 clones, over 55% seen once. Sequencing input: peripheral blood. The receptors shown here come from a woman between 65 and 79 years old with acute or convalescent COVID-19.

Comment on this clone: At one end, the junction sequence differs from germline, possibly due to a read error. This rearrangement joins TRBV12-5 to TRBJ2-1, with D possibly TRBD1 on 5 matching bases. Germline V gene lookup returns CDR1 LGHNT and CDR2 FRNRAP. CDR3 length equals 13 residues. The chain's CDR3 is CASGLEGRQSAVF. The CDR3 bases are TGTGCTAGTGGTTTGGAGGGGCGACAGTCCGCGGTCTTC.

V and J are TRBV6-1 and TRBJ2-5; 7 nucleotides align to TRBD1. From germline, CDR1 is MNHNS and CDR2 SASEGT. The CDR3 sequence is 16 residues long. J was trimmed by 3 bases and V by 3 bases; bases with no gene match: 10. DNA for the CDR3: TGTGCCAGCAGTGAGAGACAGGGAAGTCTCGAAGAGACCCAGTACTTC. The encoded protein is CASSERQGSLEETQYF.

The rearrangement uses TRBV5-4 and TRBJ2-2, with 11 bases that match TRBD2. With V trimmed by 0 bases and J by 4 bases, 2 bases remained unmatched. Germline CDR1 SGHNT, CDR2 YYREEE (reference sequence). This CDR3 spans 16 amino acids. CDR3 amino acids: CASSLGLAGFTGELFF. CDR3 nucleotide sequence: TGTGCCAGCAGCTTGGGACTAGCGGGGTTCACCGGGGAGCTGTTTTTT. Based on the CDR3 plus reference TRBV5-4 and TRBJ2-2, the full variable domain is ETGVTQSPTHLIKTRGQQVTLRCSSQSGHNTVSWYQQALGQGPQFIFQYYREEENGRGNFPPRFSGLQFPNYSSELNVNALELDDSALYLCASSLGLAGFTGELFFGEGSRLTVL.

The CDR3 here is CASSLAPSGQETQYF. The CDR3 DNA follows: TGCGCCAGCAGCTTGGCTCCTAGCGGACAAGAGACCCAGTACTTC. J is TRBJ2-5 and V is TRBV5-1; 7 bases map to TRBD2. The junction had 4 bases not matched to a gene; V was cut back by 0 bases and J by 2 bases. Looked up from germline, CDR1 is SGHRS and CDR2 is YFSETQ. This CDR3 has 15 amino acids.

The V call is TRBV6-5, the J call TRBJ1-5, with D perhaps matching TRBD1 (6 bases). The germline gives CDR1 MNHEY, CDR2 SVGAGI. The CDR3 is made up of 15 amino acids. Trimming stripped 10 bases from V and 0 bases from J, with 16 bases between. CDR3 in DNA: TGTGCCACCCTGGGGGCGGCCTATAGCAATCAGCCCCAGCATTTT. This translates into CATLGAAYSNQPQHF.

This rearrangement joins TRBV5-1 to TRBJ1-1; TRBD1 matches at 10 bases. This CDR3 contains 15 residues. The V gene's germline CDR1 is SGHRS and CDR2 YFSETQ. Trimming removed 5 bases from V and 1 base from J; junction bases left unmatched: 5. CDR3 in amino acids: CASRRDRGPNTEAFF. Here the CDR3 DNA reads TGCGCCAGCAGACGGGACAGGGGCCCGAACACTGAAGCTTTCTTT.

In its sample, this clone was seen a few times. This rearrangement joins TRBV6-5 to TRBJ1-6; D unclear. V lost 3 bases, J lost 10 bases, and 19 bases lay in between. The CDR3 consists of 16 residues. Germline CDR1 is MNHEY and CDR2 is SVGAGI. The CDR3 loop reads CASSYFGPRGGSPLHF. The CDR3 bases are TGTGCCAGCAGTTATTTCGGGCCTCGTGGAGGGTCACCCCTCCACTTT.

The CDR3 spells CASSSTWTGHSYTF. The CDR3 DNA follows: TGTGCCAGCAGTTCAACTTGGACAGGGCATAGCTACACCTTC. J is TRBJ1-2 and V is TRBV7-9, with TRBD1 identical over 8 bases. The trim removed 6 bases at V and 9 bases at J, leaving 12 bases unmatched. The germline CDR1 and CDR2 sequences are SEHNR and FQNEAQ (reference sequence). The CDR3 is 14 amino acids.

The V and J genes are TRBV5-5 and TRBJ2-6, with D possibly being TRBD2 (5 bases). The germline gives CDR1 SGHKS, CDR2 YYEKEE (reference sequence). The CDR3 has 14 amino acids. The ends were cut back, 6 bases at V and 4 bases at J, with 11 bases in the middle. CDR3 nucleotide sequence: TGTGCCAGCACCGGGGATCCCGGGGCCAACGTCCTGACTTTC. Its translation: CASTGDPGANVLTF.

This clone appeared a few times. This sequence joins TRBV7-3 and TRBJ2-7; tentatively, D is TRBD2 (6 bases). The CDR3 consists of 13 residues. Germline V lookup: CDR1 SGHTA, CDR2 FQGTGA. V was pared by 0 bases and J by 7 bases, with 10 bases between. CDR3 nucleotides: TGTGCCAGCAGCTTAACCCGCGGGGAGGAGCAGTACTTC. It is translated as CASSLTRGEEQYF.

This sequence joins TRBV7-8 and TRBJ2-3; TRBD2 aligns across 8 bases. V lost 2 bases to trimming and J lost 6 bases; unmatched junction nucleotides: 7. Germline-derived CDR1 and CDR2 are SGHVS and FQNEAQ. This CDR3 spans 15 amino acids. This CDR3 is CASSLRREGGDTQYF. For the CDR3, the DNA is TGTGCCAGCAGCTTACGACGGGAGGGTGGGGATACGCAGTATTTT. The complete variable domain, with remaining parts taken from reference TRBV7-8 and TRBJ2-3, reads GAGVSQSPRYKVAKRGQDVALRCDPISGHVSLFWYQQALGQGPEFLTYFQNEAQLDKSGLPSDRFFAERPEGSVSTLKIQRTQQEDSAVYLCASSLRREGGDTQYFGPGTRLTVL.

The genes are TRBV19 and TRBJ2-2; D is ambiguous. CDR1 LNHDA and CDR2 SQIVND come from the germline V gene (reference sequence). The CDR3 totals 18 residues. V dropped 1 base and J dropped 2 bases, with 17 bases sitting between them. The DNA for the CDR3 is TGTGCCAGTAGTATAGCCTCTTCGTGGTACAGTAACACCGGGGAGCTGTTTTTT. It is translated as CASSIASSWYSNTGELFF. Full variable domain (rest looked up from reference TRBV19 and TRBJ2-2): DGGITQSPKYLFRKEGQNVTLSCEQNLNHDAMYWYRQDPGQGLRLIYYSQIVNDFQKGDIAEGYSVSREKKESFPLTVTSAQKNPTAFYLCASSIASSWYSNTGELFFGEGSRLTVL.

The rearrangement joins TRBV28 to TRBJ1-2; D unresolved. Germline-derived CDR1 and CDR2 are MDHEN and SYDVKM. This CDR3 is built from 15 residues. The V end was cut by 6 bases, the J end by 2 bases, with 16 bases between. DNA of the CDR3: TGTGCCAGCAGGCCATCAAAGGGAGGGAACTATGGCTACACCTTC. Amino acids: CASRPSKGGNYGYTF.

The chain employs TRBV5-4 and TRBJ1-2; D not resolved. Trimming cost V 4 bases and J 7 bases, with 17 bases left between them. Germline assignment: CDR1 SGHNT and CDR2 YYREEE (reference sequence). The CDR3 is 14 residues long. CDR3 loop: CASSTETLKRGYTF. The CDR3 nucleotides are TGTGCCAGCAGCACCGAGACATTAAAACGTGGCTACACCTTC.

This sequence joins TRBV5-1 and TRBJ2-7, with 13 nucleotides matching TRBD2. The CDR3 is 15 amino acids. Germline V gives CDR1 SGHRS, CDR2 YFSETQ. Trimming cost V 8 bases and J 4 bases; bases outside gene matches: 9. The DNA for the CDR3 is TGCGCCAGTAGGCTCACTAGCGGGGGGGCGTACGAGCAGTACTTC. Its protein is CASRLTSGGAYEQYF.

J is TRBJ1-1 and V is TRBV6-2 or TRBV6-3; tentatively, D is TRBD1 (5 bases). This CDR3 contains 18 residues. From germline, CDR1 is MNHEY and CDR2 SVGEGT. V gave up 6 bases and J gave up 0 bases, with 23 bases separating them. The DNA of the CDR3 is TGTGCCAGCAGCCGCTCCTGGGGCCCCCAAACCATGAACACTGAAGCTTTCTTT. Residues: CASSRSWGPQTMNTEAFF.

This clone occurred a few times. The chain employs TRBV27 and TRBJ1-2; a weak D match, TRBD1 (6 bases). This CDR3 spans 13 amino acids. Germline lookup yields CDR1 MNHEY and CDR2 SMNVEV (reference sequence). V dropped 4 bases and J dropped 7 bases, with 13 bases sitting between them. CDR3 protein: CASSWTAASGYTF. The CDR3 DNA reads as TGTGCCAGCAGTTGGACAGCGGCTAGTGGCTACACCTTC.

This sequence joins TRBV30 and TRBJ2-7, with 7 bases lining up with TRBD2. J gave up 12 bases and V 3 bases, and 5 bases lay outside the gene matches. Per the germline V gene, CDR1 is GTSNPN and CDR2 is SVGIG (reference sequence). This CDR3 has 10 residues. CDR3 in amino acids: CAWREGGPYF. CDR3 nucleotides: TGTGCCTGGAGGGAGGGAGGGCCGTACTTC.

V and J are TRBV6-1 and TRBJ2-3, with D possibly TRBD2 on 7 matching bases. Trimming removed 2 bases at V and 10 bases at J, with 22 bases between. Germline lookup yields CDR1 MNHNS and CDR2 SASEGT. The CDR3 contains 16 residues. The CDR3 DNA is TGTGCCAGCAGTGAACGGGGGGCGCGGCTAGCGGCCCCGCAGTATTTT. Translated: CASSERGARLAAPQYF.

The rearrangement uses TRBV10-1 and TRBJ2-1; 15 bases align to TRBD2. From germline, CDR1 is WNHNN and CDR2 SYGVQD (reference sequence). This CDR3 comprises 16 residues. V shed 5 bases, J shed 7 bases, and the junction held 6 bases outside the gene matches. The CDR3 sequence is CASSQGLAGGLNEQFF. The DNA of the CDR3 is TGCGCCAGCAGTCAAGGACTAGCGGGGGGGTTGAATGAGCAGTTCTTC.

The rearrangement uses TRBV10-3 and TRBJ2-1; 7 positions agree with TRBD1. Germline trimming cut 3 bases from V and 9 bases from J; bases unmatched to any gene: 8. This CDR3 spans 14 amino acids. Germline V gene lookup returns CDR1 ENHRY and CDR2 SYGVKD. CDR3 bases: TGTGCCATCAGTGACCCGGACAGGAAGGGTGAGCAGTTCTTC. Translation: CAISDPDRKGEQFF.

This clone has only a few counts. The rearrangement uses TRBV5-4 and TRBJ2-2; 7 bases fit TRBD1. The CDR3 contains 18 residues. The germline V gene has CDR1 SGHNT and CDR2 YYREEE (reference sequence). The junction had 18 bases not matched to a gene; V was cut back by 4 bases and J by 6 bases. The CDR3 protein is CASSLEPPGQITAGELFF. CDR3 DNA: TGTGCCAGCAGCCTTGAACCACCGGGACAGATAACGGCCGGGGAGCTGTTTTTT.

This chain joins TRBV5-1 and TRBJ2-7, with 12 nucleotides matching TRBD2. CDR3 length: 17 amino acids. Germline V gene data show CDR1 as SGHRS and CDR2 as YFSETQ. Trimming cost V 2 bases and J 6 bases; bases outside gene matches: 12. The CDR3 region is CASSFGTSGSPFLEQYF. The CDR3 DNA sequence: TGCGCCAGCAGCTTTGGGACTAGCGGGTCCCCCTTCCTCGAGCAGTACTTC. Filled out from reference TRBV5-1 and TRBJ2-7, the complete variable domain reads KAGVTQTPRYLIKTRGQQVTLSCSPISGHRSVSWYQQTPGQGLQFLFEYFSETQRNKGNFPGRFSGRQFSNSRSEMNVSTLELGDSALYLCASSFGTSGSPFLEQYFGPGTRLTVT.

The V and J genes are TRBV19 and TRBJ2-1; the D gene is possibly TRBD2 (5 bases). The germline V gene has CDR1 LNHDA and CDR2 SQIVND (reference sequence). The CDR3 spans 15 residues. The V end lost 3 bases, the J end lost 9 bases, and 18 bases lay between the germline ends. The CDR3 here is CASSIARAERAEQFF. CDR3 nucleotide sequence: TGTGCCAGTAGTATTGCTCGAGCGGAGAGGGCTGAGCAGTTCTTC.

The sample holds a few counts of this clone. The rearrangement joins TRBV28 to TRBJ1-5; 7 bases line up with TRBD1. This CDR3 has 14 residues. The V segment lost 3 bases and the J segment 6 bases; nucleotides outside the gene matches: 5. Germline assignment: CDR1 MDHEN and CDR2 SYDVKM. CDR3 amino acids: CASSFRGLSQPQHF. The DNA of the CDR3 is TGTGCCAGCAGTTTCAGGGGGTTGAGTCAGCCCCAGCATTTT.

This chain connects TRBV7-9 to TRBJ1-2; a possible D gene is TRBD1 (6 bases). Per the germline V gene, CDR1 is SEHNR and CDR2 is FQNEAQ (reference sequence). The CDR3 contains 15 residues. Trimming took 2 bases from V and 6 from J, leaving 16 bases between them. The DNA for the CDR3 is TGTGCCAGCAGCTTAAGGGTAGGGACAAAGGATGGCTACACCTTC. This encodes CASSLRVGTKDGYTF.

The CDR3 loop is CASSSWTGGTGELFF. The CDR3 coding sequence is TGTGCCAGCAGTTCTTGGACAGGGGGCACCGGGGAGCTGTTTTTT. The V gene is TRBV27, the J gene TRBJ2-2; TRBD1 matches at 10 bases. This CDR3 has 15 amino acids. Trimming cost V 4 bases and J 4 bases; bases outside gene matches: 3. Germline CDR1 is MNHEY and CDR2 is SMNVEV (reference sequence).

V gene TRBV29-1 combines with J gene TRBJ2-5; 8 bases map to TRBD2. Germline V gene sequence: CDR1 SQVTM, CDR2 ANQGSEA. The CDR3 has 15 amino acids. The V gene end was trimmed by 6 bases and the J gene end by 4 bases; junction bases not matched to a gene: 13. This CDR3 is CSVPISGSRRETQYF. DNA of the CDR3: TGCAGCGTCCCTATAAGCGGGAGTCGACGAGAGACCCAGTACTTC.

The rearrangement uses TRBV19 and TRBJ1-5; TRBD1 is a possible D gene (5 bases). The length of the CDR3 is 15 residues. V was clipped by 7 bases and J by 1 base, with 14 bases between them. Germline CDR1 LNHDA, CDR2 SQIVND (reference sequence). In DNA, the CDR3 is TGTGCCAGTACAACTCGGGGGACGAGCAATCAGCCCCAGCATTTT. Its protein is CASTTRGTSNQPQHF. Full variable domain (missing parts from reference TRBV19 and TRBJ1-5): DGGITQSPKYLFRKEGQNVTLSCEQNLNHDAMYWYRQDPGQGLRLIYYSQIVNDFQKGDIAEGYSVSREKKESFPLTVTSAQKNPTAFYLCASTTRGTSNQPQHFGDGTRLSIL.

This rearrangement joins TRBV9 to TRBJ2-7; 8 nucleotides agree with TRBD1. The CDR3 length is 15 residues. In germline, CDR1 is SGDLS, CDR2 YYNGEE. J lost 4 bases, V lost 0 bases, and 6 bases had no gene match. The CDR3 coding sequence is TGTGCCAGCAGCGTAGGTCCAGGACAGGGTTACGAGCAGTACTTC. Its translation: CASSVGPGQGYEQYF.